A single TCR beta chain is shown here with its context. The antigen this receptor binds is unknown. No base quality values were provided; no much bigger clone lies one nucleotide off. The source of the sample is a study of T cell clonotyping in hematopoietic cell transplantation (dated by TCRdb to the early 2020s). As for the study more broadly: Pretransplant recipient samples were obtained after cytoreduction. Recruitment of patients was conducted between late 2015 and January 2017, and follow-up was continued until late 2020 or death. A total of 120 to 150 blood samples were gathered in the study from roughly 40 consecutive transplant recipients along with their related donors. Overall results and qualifications from the work: Broader TCR repertoire diversity after transplant was predicted by Inverse Simpson Index values from donors and from recipients before transplant. After transplant, TCR diversity in recipients dropped, and pathologically expanded clonotypes increased progressively from day 30 to day 180. Just a small fraction of recipient repertoires overlapped with donor repertoires, and more than 95% appeared de novo at the given depth. The sample size was limited and the cells went unsorted, which meant the CD4 and CD8 repertoire contributions could not be told apart.

The label giving this sample's time point can be read as: recipient sample about 28 days before transplant, after cytoreduction. Blood from recipients was drawn roughly 28 days before transplant, then again at days 30, 100 and 180 after transplant. Using Nuclei Lysis Solution, genomic DNA was extracted from unfractionated peripheral blood mononuclear cells that were either fresh or cryopreserved. The germline V gene sets CDR1 to MNHNS and CDR2 to SASEGT. The V and J ends are trimmed by 3 bases and 9 bases, leaving 12 bases between them. The CDR3 numbers 13 residues from cysteine through phenylalanine. This entry keeps only the CDR3 DNA: 39 bases, framed from base 1. TCR beta CDR3 regions were amplified from genomic DNA with the immunoSEQ assay, a bias-controlled multiplex PCR using V- and J-specific primers. In a second PCR step, the CDR3 amplicons were tagged with a proprietary barcode plus Illumina adapter sequences. An Illumina MiSeq instrument was used for sequencing of the CDR3 libraries. As for the authors' bioinformatics: immunoSEQ Analyzer 3.0 was used for export and quality control, with R Bioconductor and Immunarch used for downstream analyses. Only productive rearrangements within the normalized downsampled data set were used in the calculation of repertoire metrics. In the normalized cohort, a clonotype counted as pathologically expanded if the clonotype was larger than 5 templates. The Inverse Simpson Index served as the measure of repertoire diversity. CMV-specificity analyses were carried out on the non-normalized data set to capture all clonotypes. TCRdb carries this immuneACCESS record with in-frame sequences only. Its versions omit some clonotypes, under half of them owing to an unresolved V gene in the studies checked, with the rest unexplained. Clone size and V and J calls were adopted from that table, with D and trimming inferred from the DNA. This sample holds about 28,000 clones; under 90% were observed only once. The ten biggest clones cover about 1.7% of the sample.

The chain couples TRBV6-1 to TRBJ2-1, and possibly TRBD2, on 7 matching bases. The clonotype comes from a man in his forties with acute myeloid leukemia. Some clones in this sample may be carry-over from other donors' samples. Source: peripheral blood mononuclear cells, taken before stem cell transplant. CDR3 reads: CASSEGGRAEQFF. The DNA sequence is as follows: TGTGCCAGCAGTGAGGGGGGGCGGGCTGAGCAGTTCTTC.